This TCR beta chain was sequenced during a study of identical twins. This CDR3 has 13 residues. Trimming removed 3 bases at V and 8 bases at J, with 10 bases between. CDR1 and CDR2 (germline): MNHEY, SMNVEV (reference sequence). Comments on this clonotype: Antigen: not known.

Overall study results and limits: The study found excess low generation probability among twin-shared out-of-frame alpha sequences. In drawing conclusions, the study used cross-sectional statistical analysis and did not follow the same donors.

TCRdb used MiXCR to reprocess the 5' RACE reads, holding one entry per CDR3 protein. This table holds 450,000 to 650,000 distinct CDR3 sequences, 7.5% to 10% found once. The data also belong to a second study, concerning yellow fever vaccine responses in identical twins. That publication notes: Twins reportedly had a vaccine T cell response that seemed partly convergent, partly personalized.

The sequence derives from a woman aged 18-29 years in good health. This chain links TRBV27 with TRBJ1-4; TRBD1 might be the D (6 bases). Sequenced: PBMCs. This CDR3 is CASSLRRGEKLFF. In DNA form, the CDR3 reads TGTGCCAGCAGTTTGCGCAGGGGAGAAAAACTGTTTTTT.